This entry features one T cell receptor (beta chain) sequence. The entry originates in a study of blood T cell repertoires in COVID-19. Study as a whole: Collection of acute and convalescent COVID-19 samples took place in the United States, Italy and Spain.

Only in-frame clones appear in the TCRdb table, and some are missing; sequencing was by immunoSEQ multiplex PCR. The table lists tens of thousands of clones, approximately 86% of them singletons. The CDR3 runs to 13 residues. Germline V gives CDR1 LNHDA, CDR2 SQIVND (reference sequence). V was clipped by 1 base and J by 8 bases, with 11 bases between them. This TCR came from a man older than 75 with active or convalescent COVID-19. The chain combines TRBV19 with TRBJ1-2, with D tentatively TRBD1 (6 bases). The sample taken for sequencing was peripheral blood. This CDR3 reads CASSIVRGEGYTF. DNA of the CDR3: TGTGCCAGTAGTATAGTCAGGGGCGAAGGCTACACCTTC.